This T cell receptor (beta chain) was documented in a study of CD8+ T cells in alopecia areata. Whole-study context: Severity scores in treated patients reflected the percentage of scalp affected. Points from the study as a whole: Persistence in scalp and blood during tofacitinib was observed for many expanded lesional clones. Administration of tofacitinib significantly diminished scalp clonality and expanded CD8+ clones within the top 100. Especially in alopecia totalis/universalis, lesional scalp showed greater clonality than normal scalp did.

About this clone: Its antigen is as yet unknown.

RNA extraction was followed by reverse transcription into cDNA, which acted as the sequencing template. Clones were sequenced by immunoSEQ multiplex PCR, and TCRdb holds only the in-frame ones, with some missing. The table shows roughly 180,000 clones, with approximately 50% occurring only once. Treatment reported: oral pan-JAK inhibitor, 5-10 mg twice daily. Trimming removed 6 bases from V and 5 bases from J; junction bases left unmatched: 10. Germline CDR1 is LGHNT and CDR2 is FRNRAP. The CDR3 has 15 residues. This clonotype was obtained from a human donor with alopecia areata. V usage is TRBV12-5 and J usage is TRBJ2-5; 9 positions agree with TRBD1. The material was CD8+ T cells sorted from blood, obtained at roughly week 52, from a patient treated with tofacitinib. The CDR3, as DNA: TGTGCTAGTGGCTCTACAGGACAGGGGACTGAGACCCAGTACTTC. It yields the protein CASGSTGQGTETQYF. Using reference TRBV12-5 and TRBJ2-5 for the parts outside the CDR3, the full variable domain is DARVTQTPRHKVTEMGQEVTMRCQPILGHNTVFWYRQTMMQGLELLAYFRNRAPLDDSGMPKDRFSAEMPDATLATLKIQPSEPRDSAVYFCASGSTGQGTETQYFGPGTRLLVL.